This paragraph reports one TCR beta chain. The antigen is not known. The data stem from a study of cytomegalovirus exposure and HLA in healthy donors. Overall study findings and caveats: The dataset shows that most TCR sequences were rare, while some public TCRs occurred in many donors. There were a few CMV-associated chains whose specificity for CMV antigens was confirmed in vitro.

The donors belonged to the roughly 130-subject validation cohort, separate from the approximately 700-subject first cohort. The data were produced by immunoSEQ multiplex PCR, yet TCRdb's version contains in-frame clones alone and is incomplete. The profile shows roughly 100,000 clones, just under 95% of them singletons. The ends were cut back, 4 bases at V and 0 bases at J, with 18 bases in the middle. The CDR3 runs to 17 residues. Germline V gene lookup returns CDR1 SGHRS and CDR2 YFSETQ. The rearrangement links TRBV5-1 to TRBJ2-3, with a tentative D call TRBD1 (6 bases). This TCR was recovered from a woman aged 18-29 years in good health and CMV-seronegative. The sequencing sample was made of PBMCs. The CDR3 loop is CASSPRTEGTSTDTQYF. Here the CDR3 DNA reads TGCGCCAGCAGCCCGCGGACAGAGGGCACGAGCACAGATACGCAGTATTTT.